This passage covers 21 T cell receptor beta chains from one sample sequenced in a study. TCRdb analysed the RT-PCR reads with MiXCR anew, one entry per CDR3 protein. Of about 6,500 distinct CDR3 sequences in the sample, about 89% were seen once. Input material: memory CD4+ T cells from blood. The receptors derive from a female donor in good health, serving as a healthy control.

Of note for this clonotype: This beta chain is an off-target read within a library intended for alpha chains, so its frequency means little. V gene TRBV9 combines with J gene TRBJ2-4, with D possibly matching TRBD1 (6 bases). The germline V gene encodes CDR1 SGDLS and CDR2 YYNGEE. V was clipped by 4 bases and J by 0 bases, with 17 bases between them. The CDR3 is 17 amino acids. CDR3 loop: CASSPPWTELAKNIQYF. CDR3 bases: TGTGCCAGCAGCCCACCCTGGACAGAACTAGCCAAAAACATTCAGTACTTC.

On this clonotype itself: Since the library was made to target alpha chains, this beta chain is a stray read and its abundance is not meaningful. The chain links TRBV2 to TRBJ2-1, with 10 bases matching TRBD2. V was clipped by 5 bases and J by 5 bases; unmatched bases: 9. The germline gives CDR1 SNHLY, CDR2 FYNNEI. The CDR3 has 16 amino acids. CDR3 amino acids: CASSQRLAGEDNEQFF. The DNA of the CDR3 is TGTGCCAGCAGTCAACGGCTAGCGGGAGAGGACAATGAGCAGTTCTTC.

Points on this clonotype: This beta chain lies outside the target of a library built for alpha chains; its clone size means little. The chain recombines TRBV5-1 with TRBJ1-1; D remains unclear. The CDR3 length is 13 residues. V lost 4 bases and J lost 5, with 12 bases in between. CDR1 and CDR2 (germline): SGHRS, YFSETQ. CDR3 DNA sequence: TGCGCCAGCAGCAAAACAGAACGGACTGAAGCTTTCTTT. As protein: CASSKTERTEAFF.

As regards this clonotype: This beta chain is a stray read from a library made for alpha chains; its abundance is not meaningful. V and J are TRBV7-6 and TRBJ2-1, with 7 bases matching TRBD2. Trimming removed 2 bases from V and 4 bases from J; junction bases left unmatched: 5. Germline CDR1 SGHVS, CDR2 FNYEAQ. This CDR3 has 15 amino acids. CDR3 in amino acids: CASSLFLAEYNEQFF. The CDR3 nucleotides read TGTGCCAGCAGCTTATTCCTAGCGGAATACAATGAGCAGTTCTTC.

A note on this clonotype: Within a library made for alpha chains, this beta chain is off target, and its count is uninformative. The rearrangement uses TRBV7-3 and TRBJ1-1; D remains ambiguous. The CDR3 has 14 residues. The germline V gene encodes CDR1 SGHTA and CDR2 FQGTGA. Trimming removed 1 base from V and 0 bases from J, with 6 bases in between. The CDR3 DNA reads TGTGCCAGCAGCTTAAATGACTTGAACACTGAAGCTTTCTTT. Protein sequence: CASSLNDLNTEAFF.

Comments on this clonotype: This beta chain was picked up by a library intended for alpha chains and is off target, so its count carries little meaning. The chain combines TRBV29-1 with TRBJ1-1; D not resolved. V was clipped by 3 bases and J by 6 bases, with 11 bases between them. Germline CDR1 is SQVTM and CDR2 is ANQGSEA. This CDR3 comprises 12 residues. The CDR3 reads CSVEGSGPEAFF. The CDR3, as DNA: TGCAGCGTTGAGGGGAGCGGTCCTGAAGCTTTCTTT.

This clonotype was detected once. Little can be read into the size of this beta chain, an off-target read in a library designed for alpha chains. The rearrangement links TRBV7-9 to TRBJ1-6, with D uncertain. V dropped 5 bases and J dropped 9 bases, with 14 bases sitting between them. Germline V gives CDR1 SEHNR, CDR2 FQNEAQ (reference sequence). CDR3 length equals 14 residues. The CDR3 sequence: CASSEAGRGSPLHF. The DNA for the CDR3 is TGTGCCAGCAGCGAAGCGGGTCGGGGTTCACCCCTCCACTTT. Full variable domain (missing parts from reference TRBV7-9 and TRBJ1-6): DTGVSQNPRHKITKRGQNVTFRCDPISEHNRLYWYRQTLGQGPEFLTYFQNEAQLEKSRLLSDRFSAERPKGSFSTLEIQRTEQGDSAMYLCASSEAGRGSPLHFGNGTRLTVT.

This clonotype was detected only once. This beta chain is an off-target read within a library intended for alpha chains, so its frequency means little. CDR3 protein: CASSLALAGGQETQYF. CDR3 in DNA: TGTGCCAGCAGCTTAGCCCTAGCGGGGGGTCAAGAGACCCAGTACTTC. The V call is TRBV7-2, the J call TRBJ2-5; 11 positions agree with TRBD2. This CDR3 spans 16 amino acids. V lost 0 bases and J lost 2; bases outside the gene matches: 2. Germline lookup yields CDR1 SGHTA and CDR2 FQGNSA. Using reference TRBV7-2 and TRBJ2-5 for the parts outside the CDR3, the full variable domain is GAGVSQSPSNKVTEKGKDVELRCDPISGHTALYWYRQSLGQGLEFLIYFQGNSAPDKSGLPSDRFSAERTGGSVSTLTIQRTQQEDSAVYLCASSLALAGGQETQYFGPGTRLLVL.

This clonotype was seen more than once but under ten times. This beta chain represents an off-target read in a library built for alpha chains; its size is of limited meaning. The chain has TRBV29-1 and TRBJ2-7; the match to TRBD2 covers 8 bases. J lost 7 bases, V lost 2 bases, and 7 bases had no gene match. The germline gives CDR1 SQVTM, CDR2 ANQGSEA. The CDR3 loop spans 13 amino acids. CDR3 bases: TGCAGCGTTGAAATAGCGGGGCCCCGAGAGCAGTACTTC. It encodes CSVEIAGPREQYF.

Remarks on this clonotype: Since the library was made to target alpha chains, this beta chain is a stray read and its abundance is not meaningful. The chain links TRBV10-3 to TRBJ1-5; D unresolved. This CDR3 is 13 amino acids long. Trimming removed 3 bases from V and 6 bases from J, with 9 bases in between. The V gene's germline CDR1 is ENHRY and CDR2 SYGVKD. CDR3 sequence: CAISDSAGQPQHF. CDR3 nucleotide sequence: TGTGCCATCAGTGATAGTGCGGGTCAGCCCCAGCATTTT.

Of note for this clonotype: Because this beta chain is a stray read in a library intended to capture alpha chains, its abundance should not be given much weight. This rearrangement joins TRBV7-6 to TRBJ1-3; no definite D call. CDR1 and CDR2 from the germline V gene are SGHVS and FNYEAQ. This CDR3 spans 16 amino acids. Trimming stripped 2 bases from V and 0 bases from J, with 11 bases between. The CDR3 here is CASSLLGVRSGNTIYF. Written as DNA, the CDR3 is TGTGCCAGCAGCTTATTAGGAGTTCGCTCTGGAAACACCATATATTTT.

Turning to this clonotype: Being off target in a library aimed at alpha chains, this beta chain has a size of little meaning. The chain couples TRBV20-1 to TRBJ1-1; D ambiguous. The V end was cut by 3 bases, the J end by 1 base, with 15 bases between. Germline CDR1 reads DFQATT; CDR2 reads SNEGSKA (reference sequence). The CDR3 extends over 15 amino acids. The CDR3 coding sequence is TGCAGTGCTAGTTCCGGGGTAATCCGGAACACTGAAGCTTTCTTT. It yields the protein CSASSGVIRNTEAFF.

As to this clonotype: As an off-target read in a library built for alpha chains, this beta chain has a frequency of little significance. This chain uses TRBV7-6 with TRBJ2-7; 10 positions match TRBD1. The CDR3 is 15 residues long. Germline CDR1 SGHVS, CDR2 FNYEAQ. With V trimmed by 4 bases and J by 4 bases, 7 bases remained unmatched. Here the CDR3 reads CASSSRWTGGYEQYF. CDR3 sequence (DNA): TGTGCCAGCAGCTCCCGTTGGACAGGGGGTTACGAGCAGTACTTC.

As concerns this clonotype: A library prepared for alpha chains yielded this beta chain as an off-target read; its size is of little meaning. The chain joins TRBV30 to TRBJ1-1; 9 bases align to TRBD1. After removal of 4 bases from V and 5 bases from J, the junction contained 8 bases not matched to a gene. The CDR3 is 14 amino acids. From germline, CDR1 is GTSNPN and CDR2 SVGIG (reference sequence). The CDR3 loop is CAWTKQGARTEAFF. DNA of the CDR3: TGTGCCTGGACCAAACAGGGGGCGCGAACTGAAGCTTTCTTT.

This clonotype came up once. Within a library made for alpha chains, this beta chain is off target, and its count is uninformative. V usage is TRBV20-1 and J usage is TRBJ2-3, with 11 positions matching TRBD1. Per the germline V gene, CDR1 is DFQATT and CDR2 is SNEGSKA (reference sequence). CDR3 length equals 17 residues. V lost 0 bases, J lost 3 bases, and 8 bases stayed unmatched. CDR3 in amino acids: CSARDRTGTGGTDTQYF. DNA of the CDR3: TGCAGTGCTAGAGATCGTACCGGGACAGGGGGGACAGATACGCAGTATTTT.

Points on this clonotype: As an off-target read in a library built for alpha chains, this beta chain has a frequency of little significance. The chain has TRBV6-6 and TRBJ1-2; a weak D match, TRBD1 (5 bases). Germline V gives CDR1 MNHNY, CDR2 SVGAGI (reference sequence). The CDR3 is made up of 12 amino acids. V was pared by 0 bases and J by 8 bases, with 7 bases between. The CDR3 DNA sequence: TGTGCCAGCAGTTACTCGGGGGACGGCTACACCTTC. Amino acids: CASSYSGDGYTF.

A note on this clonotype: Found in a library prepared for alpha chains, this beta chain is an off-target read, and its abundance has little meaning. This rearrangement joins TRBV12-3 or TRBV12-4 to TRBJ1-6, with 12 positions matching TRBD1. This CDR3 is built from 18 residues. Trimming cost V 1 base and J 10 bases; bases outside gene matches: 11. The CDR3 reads CASSLGAGTGGFRSPLHF. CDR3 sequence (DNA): TGTGCCAGCAGTTTAGGCGCGGGGACAGGGGGCTTTCGGTCACCCCTCCACTTT.

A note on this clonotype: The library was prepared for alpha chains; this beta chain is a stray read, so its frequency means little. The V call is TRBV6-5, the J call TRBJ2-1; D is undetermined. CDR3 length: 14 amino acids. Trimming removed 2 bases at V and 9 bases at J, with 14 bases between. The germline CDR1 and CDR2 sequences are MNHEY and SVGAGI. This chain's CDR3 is CASSYKTALSEQFF. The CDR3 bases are TGTGCCAGCAGTTACAAAACAGCCTTGAGTGAGCAGTTCTTC.

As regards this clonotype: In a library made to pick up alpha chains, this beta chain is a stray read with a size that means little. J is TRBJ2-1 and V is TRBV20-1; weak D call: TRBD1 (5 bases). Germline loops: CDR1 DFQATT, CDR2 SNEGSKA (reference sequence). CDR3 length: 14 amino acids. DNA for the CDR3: TGCAGCGCATCCAGGGCAGGCTCCTACAATGAGCAGTTCTTC. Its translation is CSASRAGSYNEQFF.

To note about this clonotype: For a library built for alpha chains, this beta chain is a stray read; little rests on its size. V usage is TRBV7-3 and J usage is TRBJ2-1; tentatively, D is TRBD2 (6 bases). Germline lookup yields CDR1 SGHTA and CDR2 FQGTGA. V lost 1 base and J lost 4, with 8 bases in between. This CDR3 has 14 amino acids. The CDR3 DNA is TGTGCCAGCAGCTTAAATAGCGGTTACAATGAGCAGTTCTTC. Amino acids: CASSLNSGYNEQFF.

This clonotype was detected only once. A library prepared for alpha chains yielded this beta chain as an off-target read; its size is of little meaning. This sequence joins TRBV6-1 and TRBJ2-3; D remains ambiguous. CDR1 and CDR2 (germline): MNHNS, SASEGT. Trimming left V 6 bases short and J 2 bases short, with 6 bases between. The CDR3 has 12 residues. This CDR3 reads CASRENTDTQYF. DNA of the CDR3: TGTGCCAGCAGGGAAAACACAGATACGCAGTATTTT.